This TCR beta chain is from a study of CD4 and CD8 cells across lung adenocarcinoma regions. TCRdb re-derived calls from the PCR reads in MiXCR, one entry per CDR3 protein. The table records roughly 8,400 distinct CDR3 sequences, 45% of them present only once. Localized lung adenocarcinoma, a non-small cell lung cancer, affected the donors. This clonotype has more than one count but fewer than ten. Sequencing input: CD8+ T cells from the center of a lung tumor. The TCR sequence derives from a male donor with lung adenocarcinoma. The CD4 and CD8 labels of this study may be unreliable.

The CDR3 spells CARMKAIGRNTDTQYF. CDR3 DNA: TGTGCCAGAATGAAGGCTATCGGGAGGAACACAGATACGCAGTATTTT. The genes are TRBV5-3 and TRBJ2-3; 7 nucleotides match TRBD2. TRBV5-3 is placed among ORFs of uncertain function. The J segment lost 2 bases and the V segment lost 6 bases, leaving 12 bases of the junction unmatched. This CDR3 has 16 amino acids.